The text below deals with one T cell receptor beta chain. TCRdb reprocessed the 5' RACE reads; each CDR3 protein has one entry and no DNA is given. This repertoire comprises around 450,000 distinct CDR3 sequences; its ten largest clones make up roughly 2.2%. This entry is derived from a study of monozygotic twins with inflammatory bowel disease. Germline CDR1 reads SGHAT; CDR2 reads FQNNGV. The CDR3 totals 15 residues. This clonotype originated in a human donor with ulcerative colitis or Crohn's disease, or a healthy co-twin of an affected twin (not recorded which). Sequencing used blood. The rearrangement uses TRBV11-2 and TRBJ1-4. Here the CDR3 reads CASSPTTQVGEKLFF.